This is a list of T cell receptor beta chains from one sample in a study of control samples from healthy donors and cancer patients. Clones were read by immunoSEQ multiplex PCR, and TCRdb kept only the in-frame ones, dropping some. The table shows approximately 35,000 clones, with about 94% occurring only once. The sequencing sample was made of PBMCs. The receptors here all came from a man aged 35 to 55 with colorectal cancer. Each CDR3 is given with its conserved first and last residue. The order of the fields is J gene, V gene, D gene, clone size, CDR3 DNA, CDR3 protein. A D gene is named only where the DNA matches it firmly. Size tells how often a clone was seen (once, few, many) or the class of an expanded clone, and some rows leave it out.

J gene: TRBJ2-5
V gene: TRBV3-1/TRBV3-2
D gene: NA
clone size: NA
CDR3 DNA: TGTGCCAGCGCCGGTGTGGCCCAAGAGACCCAGTACTTC
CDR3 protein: CASAGVAQETQYF

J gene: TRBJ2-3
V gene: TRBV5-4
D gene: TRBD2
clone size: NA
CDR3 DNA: TGTGCCAGCAGCCTTCCGGTCGGGCGGGGGGCAGATACGCAGTATTTT
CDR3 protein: CASSLPVGRGADTQYF

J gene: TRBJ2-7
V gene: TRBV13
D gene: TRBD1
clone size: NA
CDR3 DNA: TGTGCCAGCAGCAAAACCCGGGACAGGGCCGAGCAGTACTTC
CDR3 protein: CASSKTRDRAEQYF

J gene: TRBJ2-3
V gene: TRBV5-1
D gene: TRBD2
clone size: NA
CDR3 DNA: TGCGCCAGCAGCCTGGGACTAGCGGTGGCAGATACGCAGTATTTT
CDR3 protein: CASSLGLAVADTQYF

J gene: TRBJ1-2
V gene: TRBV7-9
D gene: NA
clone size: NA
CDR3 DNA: TGTGCCAGCAGCTTGATGGTCGGGGGTTCGGCCATATATGGCTACACCTTC
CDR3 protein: CASSLMVGGSAIYGYTF

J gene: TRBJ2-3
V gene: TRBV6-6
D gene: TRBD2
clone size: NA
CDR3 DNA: TGTGCCAGCAGTTACTTAAGCGGGGGGGCAGATACGCAGTATTTT
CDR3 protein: CASSYLSGGADTQYF

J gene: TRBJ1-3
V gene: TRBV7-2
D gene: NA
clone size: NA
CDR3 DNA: TGTGCCAGCAGCCTCGACCCCTCGAGGGGAAACACCATATATTTT
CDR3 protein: CASSLDPSRGNTIYF

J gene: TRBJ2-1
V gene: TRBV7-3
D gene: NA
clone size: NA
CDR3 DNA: TGTGCCAGCAGCCCGGGCCCCGGGGGCCGGAATGAGCAGTTCTTC
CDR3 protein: CASSPGPGGRNEQFF

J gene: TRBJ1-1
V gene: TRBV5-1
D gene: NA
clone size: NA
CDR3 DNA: TGCGCCAGCAGCTTGCTCCCAGGGCAGGGTGAAGCTTTCTTT
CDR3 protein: CASSLLPGQGEAFF

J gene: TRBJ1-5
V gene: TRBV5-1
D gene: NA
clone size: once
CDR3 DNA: TGCGCCAGCAGCTTGAGGGGCGGGGGCAATCAGCCCCAGCATTTT
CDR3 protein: CASSLRGGGNQPQHF

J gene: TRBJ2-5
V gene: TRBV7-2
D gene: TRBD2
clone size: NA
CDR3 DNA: TGTGCCAGCAGACGGACTAGCGGGGGAGAGACCCAGTACTTC
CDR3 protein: CASRRTSGGETQYF

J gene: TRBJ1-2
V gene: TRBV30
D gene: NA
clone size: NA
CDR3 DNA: TGTGCCTGGAGAAGGGTTGGTACAGTAGAGTTTTCCAACTATGGCTACACCTTC
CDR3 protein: CAWRRVGTVEFSNYGYTF

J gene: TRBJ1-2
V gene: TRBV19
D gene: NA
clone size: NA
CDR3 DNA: TGTGCCAGTAGTATAGGGATGGACCGGCCTAACTATGGCTACACCTTC
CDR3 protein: CASSIGMDRPNYGYTF

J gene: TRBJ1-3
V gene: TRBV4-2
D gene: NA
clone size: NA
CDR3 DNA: TGTGCCAGCAGCCTAGGGGACATTCGAGGGGGAAACACCATATATTTT
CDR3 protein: CASSLGDIRGGNTIYF

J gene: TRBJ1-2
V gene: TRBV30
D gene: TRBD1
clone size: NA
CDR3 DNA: TGTGCCTGGGGGGACAGGGGTGGCTACACCTTC
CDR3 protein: CAWGDRGGYTF

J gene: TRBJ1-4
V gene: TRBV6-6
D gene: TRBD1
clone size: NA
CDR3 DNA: TGTGCCAGCAGGGTAGACAGGGCTGCTAATGAAAAACTGTTTTTT
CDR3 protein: CASRVDRAANEKLFF

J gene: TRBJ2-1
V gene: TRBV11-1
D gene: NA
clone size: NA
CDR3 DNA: TGTGCCAGCAGCTTAGACGCGGGCGACTCCTACAATGAGCAGTTCTTC
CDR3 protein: CASSLDAGDSYNEQFF

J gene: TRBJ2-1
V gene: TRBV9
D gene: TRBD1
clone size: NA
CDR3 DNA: TGTGCCAGCAGCGTGAGTGTCCGGGACAGGGTCCTTAATGAGCAGTTCTTC
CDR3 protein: CASSVSVRDRVLNEQFF

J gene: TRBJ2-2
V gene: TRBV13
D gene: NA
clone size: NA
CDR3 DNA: TGTGCCAGCAGCCTAGGGACGGCTATCGGGGAGCTGTTTTTT
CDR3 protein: CASSLGTAIGELFF

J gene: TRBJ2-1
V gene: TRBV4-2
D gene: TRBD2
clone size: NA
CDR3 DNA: TGTGCCAGCAGCCAAGATGCGGGGGGGCCCGGTGAGCAGTTCTTC
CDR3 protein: CASSQDAGGPGEQFF

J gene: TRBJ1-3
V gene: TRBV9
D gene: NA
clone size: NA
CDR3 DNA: TGTGCCAGCAGCGTAGGTTCCCGATCCTTCTCTGGAAACACCATATATTTT
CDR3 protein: CASSVGSRSFSGNTIYF

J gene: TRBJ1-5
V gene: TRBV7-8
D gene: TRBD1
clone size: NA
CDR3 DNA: TGTGCCAGCAGCCTCCGACAGGGCCCCAATCAGCCCCAGCATTTT
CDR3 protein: CASSLRQGPNQPQHF

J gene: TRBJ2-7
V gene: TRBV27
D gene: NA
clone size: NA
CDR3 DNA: TGTGCCAGCAGTTTAGCCCCCACTGGCTACGAGCAGTACTTC
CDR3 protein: CASSLAPTGYEQYF

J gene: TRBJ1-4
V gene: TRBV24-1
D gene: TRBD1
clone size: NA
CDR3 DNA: TGTGCCACCAGTGAAGATACAGGGGAGTGGGTAAAACTGTTTTTT
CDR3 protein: CATSEDTGEWVKLFF

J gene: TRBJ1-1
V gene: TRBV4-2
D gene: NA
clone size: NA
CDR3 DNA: TGTGCCAGCAGCCAAAGGGCCCTTGGGGACACTGAAGCTTTCTTT
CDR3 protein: CASSQRALGDTEAFF

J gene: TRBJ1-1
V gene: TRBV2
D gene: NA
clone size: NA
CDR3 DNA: TGTGCCAGCACGGGGATGCTCATGAACACTGAAGCTTTCTTT
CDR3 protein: CASTGMLMNTEAFF

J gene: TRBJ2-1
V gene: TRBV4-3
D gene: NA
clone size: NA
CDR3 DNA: TGCGCCAGCAGCCAAGATTATGTAGACGCCAATGAGCAGTTCTTC
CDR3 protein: CASSQDYVDANEQFF

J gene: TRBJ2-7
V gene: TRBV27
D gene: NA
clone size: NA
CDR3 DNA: TGTGCCAGCAGTTTAAGGCCGAGGTCGACCTACGAGCAGTACTTC
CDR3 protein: CASSLRPRSTYEQYF

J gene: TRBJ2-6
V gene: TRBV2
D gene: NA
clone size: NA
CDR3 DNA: TGTGCCAGCAGTGACAACAGCTGGAACGTCCTGACTTTC
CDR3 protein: CASSDNSWNVLTF

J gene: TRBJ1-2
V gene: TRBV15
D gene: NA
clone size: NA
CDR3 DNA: TGTGCCACCAGCAGCAGGCTACAGGGTGGCTACACCTTC
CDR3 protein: CATSSRLQGGYTF

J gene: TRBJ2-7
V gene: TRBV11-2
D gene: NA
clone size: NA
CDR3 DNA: TGTGCCAGCAGCTTACCCCCCCCGTTAAGCGAGCAGTACTTC
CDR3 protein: CASSLPPPLSEQYF